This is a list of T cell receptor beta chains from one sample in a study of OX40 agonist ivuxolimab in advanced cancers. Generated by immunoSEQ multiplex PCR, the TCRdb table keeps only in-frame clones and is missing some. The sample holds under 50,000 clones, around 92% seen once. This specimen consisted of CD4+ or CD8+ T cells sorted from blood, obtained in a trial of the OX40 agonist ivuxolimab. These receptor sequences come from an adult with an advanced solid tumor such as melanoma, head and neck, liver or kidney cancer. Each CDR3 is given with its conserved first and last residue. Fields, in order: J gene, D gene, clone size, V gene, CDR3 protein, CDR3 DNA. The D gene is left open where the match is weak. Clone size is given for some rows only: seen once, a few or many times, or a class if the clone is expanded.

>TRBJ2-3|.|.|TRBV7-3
CASSLGYGEGASTDTQYF
TGTGCCAGCAGCTTAGGGTACGGGGAAGGGGCTAGCACAGATACGCAGTATTTT
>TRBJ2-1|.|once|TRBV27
CASSPRRSKSVYNEQFF
TGTGCCAGCAGTCCTCGGAGGTCCAAATCCGTCTACAATGAGCAGTTCTTC
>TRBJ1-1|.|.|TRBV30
CAWAPAAFF
TGTGCCTGGGCCCCCGCAGCTTTCTTT
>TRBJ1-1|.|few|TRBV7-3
CASSPAEDTEAFF
TGTGCCAGCAGCCCGGCTGAAGACACTGAAGCTTTCTTT
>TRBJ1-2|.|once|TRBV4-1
CASSQDRSTLGGYTF
TGCGCCAGCAGCCAAGACAGGTCTACCCTGGGGGGCTACACCTTC
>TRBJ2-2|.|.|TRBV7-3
CASSLSSLRVTTGELFF
TGTGCCAGCAGCTTATCAAGTCTTCGAGTGACGACCGGGGAGCTGTTTTTT
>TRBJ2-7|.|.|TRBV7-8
CASSRQAKTYEQYF
TGTGCCAGCAGCCGACAGGCCAAGACCTACGAGCAGTACTTC
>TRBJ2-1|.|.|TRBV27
CASSFSPEVEQFF
TGTGCCAGCAGTTTTTCTCCAGAAGTTGAGCAGTTCTTC
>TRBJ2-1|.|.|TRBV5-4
CASSLVGGGNEQFF
TGTGCCAGCAGCTTGGTAGGGGGGGGCAATGAGCAGTTCTTC
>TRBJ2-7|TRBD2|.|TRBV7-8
CASSLTSGNYDEQYF
TGTGCCAGCAGCTTAACTAGCGGGAACTACGACGAGCAGTACTTC
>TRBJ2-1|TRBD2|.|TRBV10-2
CASSGGLAANEQFF
TGCGCCAGCAGTGGGGGACTAGCGGCCAATGAGCAGTTCTTC
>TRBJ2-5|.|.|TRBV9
CASSERGVEETQYF
TGTGCCAGCAGCGAAAGGGGGGTTGAAGAGACCCAGTACTTC
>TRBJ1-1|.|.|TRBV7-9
CASSRPETEAFF
TGTGCCAGCAGCCGGCCAGAAACTGAAGCTTTCTTT